This entry features one T cell receptor beta chain sequence. V lost 4 bases, J lost 3 bases, and 7 bases stayed unmatched. CDR3 length equals 16 residues. CDR1 is SGHRS and CDR2 is YFSETQ in the germline V gene. The authors prepared the TCRbeta library with unique molecular identifiers. Each CDR3 protein gets one entry after TCRdb re-called the PCR reads with MiXCR. The repertoire holds 420,000 or so distinct CDR3 sequences, with under 13% as singletons. These data originate in a study of T-cell reconstitution after alpha-beta-depleted transplantation in children. The TCR originated in a human donor who donated a stem cell graft to a child with acute myeloid leukemia. Sequenced here: PBMCs from the stem cell graft donor, sampled from the stem cell graft. V usage is TRBV5-1 and J usage is TRBJ2-2; 9 bases fit TRBD2. DNA of the CDR3: TGCGCCAGCAGCCATAGGACTAGCGTAGACACCGGGGAGCTGTTTTTT. Its protein product is CASSHRTSVDTGELFF.